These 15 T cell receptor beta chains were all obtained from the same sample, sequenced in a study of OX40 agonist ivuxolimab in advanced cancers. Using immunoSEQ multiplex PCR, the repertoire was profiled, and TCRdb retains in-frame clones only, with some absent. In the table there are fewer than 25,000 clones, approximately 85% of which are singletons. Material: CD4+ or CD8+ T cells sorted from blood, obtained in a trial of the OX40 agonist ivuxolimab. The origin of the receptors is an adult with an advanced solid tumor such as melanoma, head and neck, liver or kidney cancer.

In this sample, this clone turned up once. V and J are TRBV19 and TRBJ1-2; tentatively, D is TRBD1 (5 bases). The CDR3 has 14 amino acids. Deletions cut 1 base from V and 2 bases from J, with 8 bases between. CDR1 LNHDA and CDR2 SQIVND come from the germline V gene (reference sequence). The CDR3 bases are TGTGCCAGTAGTATAGGATCAGGGAACTATGGCTACACCTTC. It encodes CASSIGSGNYGYTF.

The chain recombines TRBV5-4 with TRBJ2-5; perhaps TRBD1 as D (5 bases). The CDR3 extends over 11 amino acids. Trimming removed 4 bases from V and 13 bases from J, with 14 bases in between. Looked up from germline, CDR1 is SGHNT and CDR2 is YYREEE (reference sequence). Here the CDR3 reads CASSEGAEVYF. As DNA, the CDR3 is TGTGCCAGCAGCGAAGGGGCCGAGGTGTACTTC.

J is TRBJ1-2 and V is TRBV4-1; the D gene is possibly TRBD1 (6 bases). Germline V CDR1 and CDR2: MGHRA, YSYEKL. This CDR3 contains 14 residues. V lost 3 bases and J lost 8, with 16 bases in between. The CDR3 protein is CASSQMETGGGYTF. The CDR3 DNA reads TGCGCCAGCAGCCAGATGGAGACAGGCGGAGGCTACACCTTC.

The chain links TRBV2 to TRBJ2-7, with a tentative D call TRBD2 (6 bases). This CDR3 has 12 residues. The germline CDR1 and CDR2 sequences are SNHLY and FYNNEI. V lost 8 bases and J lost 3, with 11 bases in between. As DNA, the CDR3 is TGTGCCAGCGGGACTCCTCACTACGAGCAGTACTTC. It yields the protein CASGTPHYEQYF.

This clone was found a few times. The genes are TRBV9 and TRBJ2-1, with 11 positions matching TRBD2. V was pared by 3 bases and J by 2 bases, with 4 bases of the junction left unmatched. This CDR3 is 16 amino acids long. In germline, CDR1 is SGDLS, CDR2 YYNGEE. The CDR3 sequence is CASSAVAGGPYNEQFF. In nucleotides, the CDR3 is TGTGCCAGCAGCGCGGTAGCGGGGGGGCCCTACAATGAGCAGTTCTTC.

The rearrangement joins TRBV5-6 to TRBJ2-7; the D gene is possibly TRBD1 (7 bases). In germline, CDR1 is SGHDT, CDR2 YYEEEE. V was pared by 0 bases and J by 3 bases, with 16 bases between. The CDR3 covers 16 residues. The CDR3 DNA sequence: TGTGCCAGCAGCTTGGGACGGCAGGGGGGTATCTACGAGCAGTACTTC. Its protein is CASSLGRQGGIYEQYF.

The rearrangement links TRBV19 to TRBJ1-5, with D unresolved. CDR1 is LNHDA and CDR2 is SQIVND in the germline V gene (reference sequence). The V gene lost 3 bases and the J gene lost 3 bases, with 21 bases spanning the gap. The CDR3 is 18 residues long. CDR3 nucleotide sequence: TGTGCCAGTAGTATTTTAGGCGTGGAGGGTTTTTACAATCAGCCCCAGCATTTT. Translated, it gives CASSILGVEGFYNQPQHF. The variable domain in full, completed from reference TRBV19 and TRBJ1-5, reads DGGITQSPKYLFRKEGQNVTLSCEQNLNHDAMYWYRQDPGQGLRLIYYSQIVNDFQKGDIAEGYSVSREKKESFPLTVTSAQKNPTAFYLCASSILGVEGFYNQPQHFGDGTRLSIL.

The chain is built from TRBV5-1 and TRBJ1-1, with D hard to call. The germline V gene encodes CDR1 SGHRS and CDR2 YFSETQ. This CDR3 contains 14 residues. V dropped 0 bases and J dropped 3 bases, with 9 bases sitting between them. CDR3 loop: CASSLDGPDTEAFF. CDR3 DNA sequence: TGCGCCAGCAGCTTGGATGGTCCGGACACTGAAGCTTTCTTT.

The CDR3 DNA sequence: TGTGCCAGCAGCAAAAAAGACGAGTCGGGGGCGACCTATGGCTACACCTTC. It yields the protein CASSKKDESGATYGYTF. The J gene is TRBJ1-2, the V gene TRBV21-1. TRBV21-1 represents a pseudogene. The length of the CDR3 is 17 residues.

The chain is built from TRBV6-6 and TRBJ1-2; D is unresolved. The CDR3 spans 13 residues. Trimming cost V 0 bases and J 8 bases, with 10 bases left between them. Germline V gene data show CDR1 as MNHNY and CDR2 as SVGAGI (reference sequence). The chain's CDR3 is CASSYSVPEGYTF. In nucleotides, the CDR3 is TGTGCCAGCAGTTACTCCGTCCCGGAGGGCTACACCTTC.

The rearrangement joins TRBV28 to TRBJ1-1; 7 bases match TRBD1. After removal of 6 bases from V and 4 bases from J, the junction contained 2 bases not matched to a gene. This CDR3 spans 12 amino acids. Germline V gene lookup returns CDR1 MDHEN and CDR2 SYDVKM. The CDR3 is CASRRGLTEAFF. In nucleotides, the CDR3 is TGTGCCAGCAGGAGGGGGCTCACTGAAGCTTTCTTT.

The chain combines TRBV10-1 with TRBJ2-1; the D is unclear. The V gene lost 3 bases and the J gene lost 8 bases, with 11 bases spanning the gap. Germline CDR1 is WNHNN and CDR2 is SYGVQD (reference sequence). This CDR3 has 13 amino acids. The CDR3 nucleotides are TGCGCCAGCAGTGAACGGTCTTTGGATGAGCAGTTCTTC. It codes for CASSERSLDEQFF.

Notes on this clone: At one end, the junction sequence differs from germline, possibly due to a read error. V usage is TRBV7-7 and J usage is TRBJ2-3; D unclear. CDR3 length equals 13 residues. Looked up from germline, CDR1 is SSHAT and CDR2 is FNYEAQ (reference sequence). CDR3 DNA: TGTGCTAGCAGCTCCTGGAGCACAGATACGCAGTATTTT. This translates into CASSSWSTDTQYF.

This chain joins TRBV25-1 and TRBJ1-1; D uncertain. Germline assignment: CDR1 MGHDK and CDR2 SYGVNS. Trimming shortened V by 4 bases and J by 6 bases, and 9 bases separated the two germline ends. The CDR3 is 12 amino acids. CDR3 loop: CASSGQQPEAFF. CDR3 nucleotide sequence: TGTGCCAGCAGTGGTCAGCAGCCTGAAGCTTTCTTT.

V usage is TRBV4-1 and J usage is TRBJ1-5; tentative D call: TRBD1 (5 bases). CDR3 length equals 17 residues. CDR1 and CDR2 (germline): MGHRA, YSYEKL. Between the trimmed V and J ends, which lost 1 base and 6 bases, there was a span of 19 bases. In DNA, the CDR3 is TGCGCCAGCAGCCAAGTCGGGGGGAGGGCGCGGGGTCAGCCCCAGCATTTT. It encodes CASSQVGGRARGQPQHF.